The 8 T cell receptor beta chains given below trace back to one sample, sequenced in a study of CD8+ T cells in alopecia areata. The sequencing template was cDNA reverse transcribed from extracted RNA. Method: immunoSEQ multiplex PCR; TCRdb's copy keeps in-frame clones and lacks some. The repertoire includes tens of thousands of clones, over 60% of them detected once, and over 15% sits in the top ten. Material: NKG2D-low CD8+ T cells sorted from blood. Receptor source: a human donor with alopecia areata.

V is TRBV4-1 and J is TRBJ2-5; no definite D call. From germline, CDR1 is MGHRA and CDR2 YSYEKL. The CDR3 spans 14 residues. Trimming removed 4 bases at V and 2 bases at J, with 11 bases between. The chain's CDR3 is CASSPTPRQETQYF. CDR3 coding DNA: TGCGCCAGCAGCCCCACTCCTAGGCAAGAGACCCAGTACTTC.

The chain employs TRBV27 and TRBJ2-5; the D is unclear. V was pared by 4 bases and J by 3 bases, with 12 bases between. This CDR3 comprises 14 residues. Germline V gene sequence: CDR1 MNHEY, CDR2 SMNVEV (reference sequence). The CDR3 loop is CASSSIDGEETQYF. CDR3 nucleotides: TGTGCCAGCAGTTCTATCGACGGAGAAGAGACCCAGTACTTC.

The gene calls are TRBV27 and TRBJ2-1, with 9 bases lining up with TRBD1. This CDR3 has 15 residues. Germline values: CDR1 MNHEY, CDR2 SMNVEV (reference sequence). V dropped 3 bases and J dropped 0; count of bases not matched to a gene: 0. The CDR3 here is CASSLDRGSYNEQFF. In DNA, the CDR3 is TGTGCCAGCAGTTTGGACAGGGGCTCCTACAATGAGCAGTTCTTC.

The J gene is TRBJ2-5, the V gene TRBV27, with unresolved D. Germline CDR1 and CDR2: MNHEY and SMNVEV (reference sequence). This CDR3 has 14 residues. V lost 3 bases, J lost 3 bases, and 11 bases lay in between. The CDR3 nucleotides are TGTGCCAGCAGTTTGAATGGTCGGGAAGAGACCCAGTACTTC. Translation gives CASSLNGREETQYF.

The rearrangement joins TRBV10-2 to TRBJ2-7; a weak D match, TRBD2 (5 bases). The CDR3 sequence is 12 residues long. Germline V lookup: CDR1 WSHSY, CDR2 SAAADI. V lost 8 bases to trimming and J lost 3 bases, with 11 bases between them. The CDR3 here is CASAGVHYEQYF. The CDR3 bases are TGCGCCAGCGCCGGGGTACACTACGAGCAGTACTTC.

This clone was seen a single time. The chain uses TRBV27 and TRBJ1-5; 10 nucleotides match TRBD1. In germline, CDR1 is MNHEY, CDR2 SMNVEV (reference sequence). CDR3 length equals 13 residues. The junction had 1 base not matched to a gene; V was cut back by 6 bases and J by 5 bases. The CDR3 is CASRGQGDQPQHF. The CDR3 region has the DNA TGTGCCAGCAGAGGACAGGGGGATCAGCCCCAGCATTTT.

This clone was found a few times. J is TRBJ2-1 and V is TRBV15; D ambiguous. The CDR3 runs to 17 residues. Germline V gives CDR1 LNHNV, CDR2 YYDKDF (reference sequence). The germline V and J ends were trimmed by 0 bases and 0 bases, with 12 bases remaining between them. The CDR3 here is CATSRDTRKSSYNEQFF. CDR3 nucleotide sequence: TGTGCCACCAGCAGAGATACGCGGAAGAGCTCCTACAATGAGCAGTTCTTC.

This chain connects TRBV7-2 to TRBJ2-5, with a tentative D call TRBD1 (6 bases). Trimming left V 4 bases short and J 1 base short, with 22 bases between. The CDR3 consists of 18 residues. Per the germline V gene, CDR1 is SGHTA and CDR2 is FQGNSA. The CDR3 region has the DNA TGTGCCAGCAGCTCTCCCCCCCTGGACAGCCAGACCCAAGAGACCCAGTACTTC. It specifies CASSSPPLDSQTQETQYF. Complete variable domain (other parts from reference TRBV7-2 and TRBJ2-5): GAGVSQSPSNKVTEKGKDVELRCDPISGHTALYWYRQSLGQGLEFLIYFQGNSAPDKSGLPSDRFSAERTGGSVSTLTIQRTQQEDSAVYLCASSSPPLDSQTQETQYFGPGTRLLVL.